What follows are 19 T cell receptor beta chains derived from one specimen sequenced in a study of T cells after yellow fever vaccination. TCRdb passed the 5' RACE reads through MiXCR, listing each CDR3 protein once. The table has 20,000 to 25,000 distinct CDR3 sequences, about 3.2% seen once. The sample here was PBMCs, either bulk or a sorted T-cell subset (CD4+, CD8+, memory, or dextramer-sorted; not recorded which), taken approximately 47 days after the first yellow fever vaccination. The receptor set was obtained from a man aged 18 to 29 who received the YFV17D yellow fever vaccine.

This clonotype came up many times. For the CDR3, the DNA is TGTGCCAGCAAGGCGGAGGTGAACACCGGGGAGCTGTTTTTT. The encoded protein is CASKAEVNTGELFF. V is TRBV2 and J is TRBJ2-2; tentative D call: TRBD2 (5 bases). Looked up from germline, CDR1 is SNHLY and CDR2 is FYNNEI. V was clipped by 7 bases and J by 1 base, with 10 bases between them. This CDR3 is built from 14 residues. Full variable domain (remainder filled in from reference TRBV2 and TRBJ2-2): EPEVTQTPSHQVTQMGQEVILRCVPISNHLYFYWYRQILGQKVEFLVSFYNNEISEKSEIFDDQFSVERPDGSNFTLKIRSTKLEDSAMYFCASKAEVNTGELFFGEGSRLTVL.

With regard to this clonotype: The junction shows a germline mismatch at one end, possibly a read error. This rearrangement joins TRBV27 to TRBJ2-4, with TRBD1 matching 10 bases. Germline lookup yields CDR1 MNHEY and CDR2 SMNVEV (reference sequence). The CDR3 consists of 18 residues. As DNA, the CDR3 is TGTACCAGCAGTTTATCACTGGGTTGGGACAGGGGAGGAAACATTCAGTACTTC. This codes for CTSSLSLGWDRGGNIQYF.

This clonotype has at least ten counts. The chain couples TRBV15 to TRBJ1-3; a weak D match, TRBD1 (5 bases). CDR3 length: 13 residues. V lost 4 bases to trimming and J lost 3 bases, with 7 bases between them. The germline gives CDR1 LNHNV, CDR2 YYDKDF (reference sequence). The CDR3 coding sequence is TGTGCCACCAGCATAGGGGTTGGAAACACCATATATTTT. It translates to CATSIGVGNTIYF.

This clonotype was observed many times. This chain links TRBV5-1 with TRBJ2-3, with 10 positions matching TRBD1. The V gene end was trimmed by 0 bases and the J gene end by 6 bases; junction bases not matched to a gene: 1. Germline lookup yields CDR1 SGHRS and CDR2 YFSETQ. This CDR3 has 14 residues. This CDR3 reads CASSLGGQGDTQYF. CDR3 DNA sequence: TGCGCCAGCAGCTTGGGGGGACAGGGGGATACGCAGTATTTT.

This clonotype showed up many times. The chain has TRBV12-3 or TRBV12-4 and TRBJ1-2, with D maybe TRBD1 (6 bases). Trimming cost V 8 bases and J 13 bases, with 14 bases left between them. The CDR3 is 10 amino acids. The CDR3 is CASGTGWATF. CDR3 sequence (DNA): TGTGCCAGCGGTACAGGGTGGGCCACCTTC.

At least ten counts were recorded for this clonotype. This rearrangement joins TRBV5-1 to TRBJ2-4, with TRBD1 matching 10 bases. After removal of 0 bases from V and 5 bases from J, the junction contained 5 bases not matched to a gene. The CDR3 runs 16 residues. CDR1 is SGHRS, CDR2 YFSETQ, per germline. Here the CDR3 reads CASSLGQGAGENIQYF. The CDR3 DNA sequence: TGCGCCAGCAGCTTGGGACAGGGGGCGGGCGAAAACATTCAGTACTTC.

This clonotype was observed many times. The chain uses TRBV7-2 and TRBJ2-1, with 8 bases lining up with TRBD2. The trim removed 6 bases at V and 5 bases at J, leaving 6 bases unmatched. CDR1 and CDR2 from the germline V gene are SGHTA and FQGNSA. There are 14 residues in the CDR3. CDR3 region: CASRLGRGDNEQFF. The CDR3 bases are TGTGCCAGCAGACTCGGGCGGGGGGACAATGAGCAGTTCTTC.

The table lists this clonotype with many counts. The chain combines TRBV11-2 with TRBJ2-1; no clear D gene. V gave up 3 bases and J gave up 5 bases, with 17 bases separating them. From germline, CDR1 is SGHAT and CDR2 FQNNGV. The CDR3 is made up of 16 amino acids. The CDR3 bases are TGTGCCAGCAGCTTTGTGCGGTCTTCAAAGCACAATGAGCAGTTCTTC. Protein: CASSFVRSSKHNEQFF.

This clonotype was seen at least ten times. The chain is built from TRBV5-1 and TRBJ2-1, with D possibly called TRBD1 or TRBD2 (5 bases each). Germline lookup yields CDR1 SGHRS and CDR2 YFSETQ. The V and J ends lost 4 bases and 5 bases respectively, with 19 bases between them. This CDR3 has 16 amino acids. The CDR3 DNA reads TGCGCCAGCAGCCCACCGTTGGGACGGAGCGACAATGAGCAGTTCTTC. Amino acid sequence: CASSPPLGRSDNEQFF.

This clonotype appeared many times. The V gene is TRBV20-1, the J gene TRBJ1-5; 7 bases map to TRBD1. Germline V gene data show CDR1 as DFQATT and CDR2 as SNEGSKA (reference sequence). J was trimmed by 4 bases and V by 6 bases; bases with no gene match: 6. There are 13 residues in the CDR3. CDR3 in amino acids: CSARAGGNQPQHF. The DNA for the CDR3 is TGCAGTGCACGCGCAGGGGGAAATCAGCCCCAGCATTTT.

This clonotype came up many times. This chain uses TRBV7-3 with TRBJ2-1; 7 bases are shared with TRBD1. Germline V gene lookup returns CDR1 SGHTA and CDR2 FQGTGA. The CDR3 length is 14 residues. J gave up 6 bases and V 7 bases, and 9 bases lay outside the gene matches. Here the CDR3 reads CASTERRDSNEQFF. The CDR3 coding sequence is TGTGCCAGCACAGAGCGCCGGGACAGCAATGAGCAGTTCTTC.

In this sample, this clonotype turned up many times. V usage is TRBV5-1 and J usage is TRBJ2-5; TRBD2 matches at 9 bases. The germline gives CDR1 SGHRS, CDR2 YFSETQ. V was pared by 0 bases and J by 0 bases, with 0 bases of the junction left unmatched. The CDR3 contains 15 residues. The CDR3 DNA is TGCGCCAGCAGCTTGGGACTAGCGGACCAAGAGACCCAGTACTTC. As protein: CASSLGLADQETQYF.

The CDR3 region has the DNA TGTGCCAGCAGCTCAACAGTTACAGGGGATCAGCCCCAGCATTTT. Translated: CASSSTVTGDQPQHF. The rearrangement links TRBV7-6 to TRBJ1-5, with 7 bases that match TRBD1. The CDR3 has 15 amino acids. Germline trimming cut 4 bases from V and 5 bases from J; bases unmatched to any gene: 8. Per the germline V gene, CDR1 is SGHVS and CDR2 is FNYEAQ.

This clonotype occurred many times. This CDR3 is CASSPRTSGGHNEQFF. The CDR3 nucleotides read TGCGCCAGCAGCCCGCGGACTAGCGGGGGGCACAATGAGCAGTTCTTC. This chain links TRBV4-1 with TRBJ2-1, with 14 bases aligning to TRBD2. This CDR3 region has 16 residues. Germline CDR1 is MGHRA and CDR2 is YSYEKL. V dropped 4 bases and J dropped 5; count of bases not matched to a gene: 4.

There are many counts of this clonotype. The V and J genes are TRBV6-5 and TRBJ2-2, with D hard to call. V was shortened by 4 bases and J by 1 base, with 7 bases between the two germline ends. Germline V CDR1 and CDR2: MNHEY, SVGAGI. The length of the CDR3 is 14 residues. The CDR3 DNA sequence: TGTGCCAGCAGTTTTACCCTGAACACCGGGGAGCTGTTTTTT. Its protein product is CASSFTLNTGELFF.

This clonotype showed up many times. The CDR3 loop is CASWARGEEDTQYF. DNA of the CDR3: TGTGCCAGCTGGGCTAGGGGAGAAGAGGATACGCAGTATTTT. This chain links TRBV12-3 or TRBV12-4 with TRBJ2-3; D could derive from TRBD1 or TRBD2 (5 bases each). The CDR3 consists of 14 residues. Trimming pared 8 bases from V and 6 bases from J, leaving 18 bases between.

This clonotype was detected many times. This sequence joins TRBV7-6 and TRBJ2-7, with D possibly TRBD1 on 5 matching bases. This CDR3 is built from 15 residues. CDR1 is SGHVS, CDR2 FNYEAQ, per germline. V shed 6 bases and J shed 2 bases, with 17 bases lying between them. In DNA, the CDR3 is TGTGCCAGCAGTCGAACGGAAGGGGCAGCCTACGAGCAGTACTTC. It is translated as CASSRTEGAAYEQYF.

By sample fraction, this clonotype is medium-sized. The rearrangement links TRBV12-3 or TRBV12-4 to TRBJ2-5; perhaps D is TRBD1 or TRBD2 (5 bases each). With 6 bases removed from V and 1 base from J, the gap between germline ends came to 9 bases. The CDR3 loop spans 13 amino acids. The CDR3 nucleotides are TGTGCCAGCAGCAGGGACGCCCAAGAGACCCAGTACTTC. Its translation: CASSRDAQETQYF.

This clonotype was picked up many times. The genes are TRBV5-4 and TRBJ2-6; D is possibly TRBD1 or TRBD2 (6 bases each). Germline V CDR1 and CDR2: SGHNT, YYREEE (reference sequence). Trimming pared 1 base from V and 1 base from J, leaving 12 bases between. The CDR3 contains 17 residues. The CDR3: CASSLSGASSGANVLTF. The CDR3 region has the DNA TGTGCCAGCAGCTTGTCGGGGGCTTCATCTGGGGCCAACGTCCTGACTTTC.